The source of this T cell receptor beta chain is a study of blood T cells in healthy people across ages. Study-level results: Because sorting was not performed, PBMCs prevented conclusive naive versus antigen-experienced comparison.

Worth noting for this clonotype: Antigen: not known.

The V gene lost 0 bases and the J gene lost 4 bases, with 6 bases spanning the gap. CDR1 and CDR2 (germline): WNHNN, SYGVQD (reference sequence). The CDR3 runs to 13 residues. A J-beta primer mix and a sample-barcoded 5' primer were used in a second PCR of roughly 6 to 12 cycles. TCRdb ran MiXCR on the 5' RACE reads and lists one entry per CDR3 protein. Among around 800,000 distinct CDR3 sequences listed, roughly 25% were seen once. PBMCs, at least 7 million per sample, were isolated. The sample was also reused in another study, on T cells of mothers and their children. That source notes: From each mother came over 9.5 million TCR beta CDR3 reads, and from each child came roughly 2.9 million.

The sequencing input was blood. The V and J genes are TRBV10-1 and TRBJ1-1, with D unresolved. This clonotype was sampled from a boy aged 5-17 years in good health. The CDR3 nucleotides read TGCGCCAGCAGTGAGTCGGGTTTCACTGAAGCTTTCTTT. Amino acids: CASSESGFTEAFF.